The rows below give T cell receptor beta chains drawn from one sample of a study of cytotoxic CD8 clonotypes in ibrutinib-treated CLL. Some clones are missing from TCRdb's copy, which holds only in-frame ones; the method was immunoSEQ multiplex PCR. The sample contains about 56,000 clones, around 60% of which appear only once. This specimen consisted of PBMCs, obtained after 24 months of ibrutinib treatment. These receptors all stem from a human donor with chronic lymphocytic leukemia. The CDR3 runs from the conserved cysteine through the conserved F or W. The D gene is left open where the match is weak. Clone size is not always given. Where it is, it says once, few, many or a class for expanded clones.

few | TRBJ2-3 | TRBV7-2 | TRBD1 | CASSLVGGAADTQYF | TGTGCCAGCAGCTTAGTAGGGGGCGCGGCAGATACGCAGTATTTT
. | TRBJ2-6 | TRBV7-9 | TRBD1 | CASSEQGTRSGANVLTF | TGTGCCAGCAGCGAACAGGGGACCCGCTCTGGGGCCAACGTCCTGACTTTC
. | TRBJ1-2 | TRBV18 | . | CASSPSQSYGYTF | TGTGCCAGCTCACCCTCCCAGTCCTATGGCTACACCTTC
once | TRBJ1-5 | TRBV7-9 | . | CASSLINQPQHF | TGTGCCAGCAGCTTAATTAATCAGCCCCAGCATTTT
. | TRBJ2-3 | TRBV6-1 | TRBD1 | CASSGGQGKGTDTQYF | TGTGCCAGCAGTGGGGGACAGGGAAAGGGTACAGATACGCAGTATTTT
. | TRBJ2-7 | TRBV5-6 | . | CASSYIWTDEQYF | TGTGCCAGCAGCTACATCTGGACAGACGAGCAGTACTTC
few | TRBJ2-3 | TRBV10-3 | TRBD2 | CAISSRLAGGTDTQYF | TGTGCCATCAGTTCCCGACTGGCGGGGGGCACAGATACGCAGTATTTT
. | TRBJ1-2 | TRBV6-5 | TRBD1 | CASSNDRVGGYTF | TGTGCCAGCAGTAACGACAGGGTCGGGGGCTACACCTTC
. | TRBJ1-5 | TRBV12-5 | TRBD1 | CASGLSGQGKHKPQHF | TGTGCTAGTGGTTTGTCAGGACAGGGTAAACATAAGCCCCAGCATTTT
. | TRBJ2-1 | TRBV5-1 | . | CASSGVRNEQFF | TGCGCCAGCAGCGGCGTGAGGAATGAGCAGTTCTTC
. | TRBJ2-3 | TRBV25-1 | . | CASRLSMTGQSAGTQYF | TGTGCCAGCAGGCTCTCCATGACGGGGCAATCAGCTGGTACGCAGTATTTT
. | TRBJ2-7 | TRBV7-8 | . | CASSLGLARSYEQYF | TGTGCCAGCAGCTTAGGACTTGCCCGCTCCTACGAGCAGTACTTC
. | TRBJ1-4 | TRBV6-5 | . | CASSYERHAGKLFF | TGTGCCAGCAGTTACGAAAGGCATGCGGGAAAACTGTTTTTT